This T cell receptor beta chain appears in the sequencing data of a study of shared clonotypes between healthy human individuals. Study-level points and caveats: The study sampled only blood, and tissue repertoires likely differ.

The ends were cut back, 3 bases at V and 4 bases at J, with 13 bases in the middle. Looked up from germline, CDR1 is ENHRY and CDR2 is SYGVKD. The CDR3 has 14 amino acids. Turning to this clone: What it recognizes is unknown.

The CD4+ fraction was divided into a CD45RA+ naive subset and a CD45RA-negative memory subset. Genomic DNA per cell subset filled all wells of several immunoSEQ plates. The repertoire was sequenced with immunoSEQ multiplex PCR; TCRdb's copy has only in-frame clones and lacks some. The sample contains roughly 2.5 million clones, around 94% of which appear only once. The rearrangement links TRBV10-3 to TRBJ2-7; perhaps TRBD2 as D (5 bases). Sequenced: naive CD4+ T cells sorted from blood. Subset denoted: CD45RA+ positively selected. The receptor was derived from a man between 18 and 29 years old in good health. CDR3 sequence reads: CAISDAEAAYEQYF. CDR3 sequence (DNA): TGTGCCATCAGTGACGCGGAAGCGGCGTACGAGCAGTACTTC.